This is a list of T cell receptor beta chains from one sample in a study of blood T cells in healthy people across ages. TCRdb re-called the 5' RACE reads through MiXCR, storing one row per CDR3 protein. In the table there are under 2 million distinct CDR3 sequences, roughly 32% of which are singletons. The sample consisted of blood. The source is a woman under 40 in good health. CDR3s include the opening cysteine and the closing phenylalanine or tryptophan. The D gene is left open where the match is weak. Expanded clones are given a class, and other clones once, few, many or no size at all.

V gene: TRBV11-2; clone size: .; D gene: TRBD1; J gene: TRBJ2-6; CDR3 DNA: TGTGCCAGCAGCTTAGTAGGGGACAGACCCTCTGGGGCCAACGTCCTGACTTTC; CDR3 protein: CASSLVGDRPSGANVLTF
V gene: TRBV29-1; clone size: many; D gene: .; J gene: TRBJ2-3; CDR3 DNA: TGCAGCGTTTTAAGCACAGATACGCAGTATTTT; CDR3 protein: CSVLSTDTQYF
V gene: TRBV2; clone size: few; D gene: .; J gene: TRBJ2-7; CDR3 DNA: TGTGCCAGCAGTGCCCCCGCTAGCGAGTACTTC; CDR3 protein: CASSAPASEYF
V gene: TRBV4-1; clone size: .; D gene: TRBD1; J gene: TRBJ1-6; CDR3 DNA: TGCGCCAGCAGCCAAGGGGGACAGGGGAATTCACCCCTCCACTTT; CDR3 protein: CASSQGGQGNSPLHF
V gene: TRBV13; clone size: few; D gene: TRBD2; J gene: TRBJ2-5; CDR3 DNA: TGTGCCAGCAGCCCCCGGACTAGCGGGGCGATAGGAGAGACCCAGTACTTC; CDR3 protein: CASSPRTSGAIGETQYF
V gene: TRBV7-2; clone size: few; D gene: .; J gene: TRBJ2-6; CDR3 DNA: TGTGCCAGCAGCCCCAGGGGAAAGACCTCTGGGGCCAACGTCCTGACTTTC; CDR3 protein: CASSPRGKTSGANVLTF
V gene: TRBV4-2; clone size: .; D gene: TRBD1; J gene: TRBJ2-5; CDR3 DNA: TGTGCCAGCAGCCAAGCAGGGGGCGCAAGGGGAGAGACCCAGTACTTC; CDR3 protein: CASSQAGGARGETQYF
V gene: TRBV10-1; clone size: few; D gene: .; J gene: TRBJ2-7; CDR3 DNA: TGCGCCAGCAGTGACCACATGAGCTCCTACGAGCAGTACTTC; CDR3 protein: CASSDHMSSYEQYF
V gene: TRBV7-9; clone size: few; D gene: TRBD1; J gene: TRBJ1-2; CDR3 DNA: TGTGCCAGCAGCCAGGGACAGGTCAATCCTGGCTATGGCTACACCTTC; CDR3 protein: CASSQGQVNPGYGYTF
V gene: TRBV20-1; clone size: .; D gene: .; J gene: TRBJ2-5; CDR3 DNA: TGCAGTGCTGGATCCTCCCACTTGAAACAAGAGACCCAGTACTTC; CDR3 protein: CSAGSSHLKQETQYF
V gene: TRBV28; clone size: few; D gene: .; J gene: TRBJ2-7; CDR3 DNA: TGTGCCAGCAGTTGGGGGAAACAGAGGATGGTCTACGAGCAGTACTTC; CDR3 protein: CASSWGKQRMVYEQYF
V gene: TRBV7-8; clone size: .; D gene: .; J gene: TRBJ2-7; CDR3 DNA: TGTGCCAGCATGAGGGGGGGCGAGCAGTACTTC; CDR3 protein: CASMRGGEQYF
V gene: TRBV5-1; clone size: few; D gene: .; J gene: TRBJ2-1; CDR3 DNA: TGCGCCAGCAGCCCCCGGGACCCCTCTAATGAGCAGTTCTTC; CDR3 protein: CASSPRDPSNEQFF
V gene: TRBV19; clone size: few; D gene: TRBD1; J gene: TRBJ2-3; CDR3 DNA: TGTGCCAGTAGTCCCTTGACAGGGTACACAGATACGCAGTATTTT; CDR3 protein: CASSPLTGYTDTQYF
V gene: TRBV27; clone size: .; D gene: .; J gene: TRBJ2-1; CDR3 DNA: TGTGCCAGCAGTTCCGGGGGCGCCCTTCCGTTCTTC; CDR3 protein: CASSSGGALPFF
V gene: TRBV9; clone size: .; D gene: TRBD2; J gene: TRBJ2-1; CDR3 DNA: TGTGCCAGCGGGACTAGCCCCACTGAGCAGTTCTTC; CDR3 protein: CASGTSPTEQFF
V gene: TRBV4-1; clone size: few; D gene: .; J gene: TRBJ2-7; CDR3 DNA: TGCGCCAGCAGCCAAAATGAGGGGACCTACGAGCAGTACTTC; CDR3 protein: CASSQNEGTYEQYF
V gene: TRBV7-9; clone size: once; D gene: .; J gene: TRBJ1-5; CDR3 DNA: TGTGCCAGCAGCCCCACAGGGTTCGGTGCCAATCAGCCCCAGCATTTT; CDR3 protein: CASSPTGFGANQPQHF
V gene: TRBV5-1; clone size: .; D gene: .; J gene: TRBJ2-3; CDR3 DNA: TGCGCCAGCAGCTTGGTGGACTCTAGGACAGATACGCAGTATTTT; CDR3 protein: CASSLVDSRTDTQYF
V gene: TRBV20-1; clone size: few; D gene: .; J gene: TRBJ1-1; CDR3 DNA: TGCAGTGCTGGCCCCGGGGGGGTTTTGTCTGAAGCTTTCTTT; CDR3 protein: CSAGPGGVLSEAFF
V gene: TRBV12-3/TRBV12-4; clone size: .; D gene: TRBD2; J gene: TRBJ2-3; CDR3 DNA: TGTGCCAGCAGTTTATTAAGGACTAGCGAATCTACAGATACGCAGTATTTT; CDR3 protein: CASSLLRTSESTDTQYF
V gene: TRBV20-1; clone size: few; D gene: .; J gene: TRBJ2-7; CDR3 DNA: TGCAGTGCTAAAATGGTCAGATACTACGAGCAGTACTTC; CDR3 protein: CSAKMVRYYEQYF
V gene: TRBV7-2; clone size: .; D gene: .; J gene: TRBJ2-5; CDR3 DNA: TGTGCCAGCAGCTTAGAAGCCCCCCCAGCGACCCAGTACTTC; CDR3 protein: CASSLEAPPATQYF
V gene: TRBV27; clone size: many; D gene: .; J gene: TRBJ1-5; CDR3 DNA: TGTGCCAGCAGCTTAAGTTACAGCAATCAGCCCCAGCATTTT; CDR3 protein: CASSLSYSNQPQHF
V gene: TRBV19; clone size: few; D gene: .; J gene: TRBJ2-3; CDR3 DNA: TGTGCCAGTAGTACCCGATCCGGGACTCCCACAGATACGCAGTATTTT; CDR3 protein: CASSTRSGTPTDTQYF